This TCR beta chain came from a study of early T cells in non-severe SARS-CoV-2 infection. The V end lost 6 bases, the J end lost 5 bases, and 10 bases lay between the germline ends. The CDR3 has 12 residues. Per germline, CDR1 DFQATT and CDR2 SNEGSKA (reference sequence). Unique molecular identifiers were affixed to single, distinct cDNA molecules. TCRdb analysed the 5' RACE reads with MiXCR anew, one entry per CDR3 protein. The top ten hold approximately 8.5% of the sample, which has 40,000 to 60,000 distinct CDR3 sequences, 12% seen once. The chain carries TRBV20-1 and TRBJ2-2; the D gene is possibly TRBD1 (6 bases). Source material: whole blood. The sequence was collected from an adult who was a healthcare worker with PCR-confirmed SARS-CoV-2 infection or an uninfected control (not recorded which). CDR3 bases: TGCAGTGCCACCGGACAGACCGGGGAGCTGTTTTTT. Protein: CSATGQTGELFF.